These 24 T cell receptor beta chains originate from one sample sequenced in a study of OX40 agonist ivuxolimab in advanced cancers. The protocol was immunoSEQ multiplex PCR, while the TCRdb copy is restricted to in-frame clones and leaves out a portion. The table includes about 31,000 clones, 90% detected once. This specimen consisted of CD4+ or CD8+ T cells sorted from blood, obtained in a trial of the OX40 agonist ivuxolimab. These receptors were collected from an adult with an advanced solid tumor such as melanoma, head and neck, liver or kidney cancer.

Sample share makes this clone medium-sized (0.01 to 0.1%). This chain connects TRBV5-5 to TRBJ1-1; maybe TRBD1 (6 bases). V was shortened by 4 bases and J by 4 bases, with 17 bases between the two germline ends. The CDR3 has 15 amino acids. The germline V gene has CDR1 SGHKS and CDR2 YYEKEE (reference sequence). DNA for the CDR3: TGTGCCAGCAGCCCCCCCTCGGGGGCGACCACTGAAGCTTTCTTT. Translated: CASSPPSGATTEAFF. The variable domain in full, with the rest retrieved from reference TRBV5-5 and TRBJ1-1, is DAGVTQSPTHLIKTRGQQVTLRCSPISGHKSVSWYQQVLGQGPQFIFQYYEKEERGRGNFPDRFSARQFPNYSSELNVNALLLGDSALYLCASSPPSGATTEAFFGQGTRLTVV.

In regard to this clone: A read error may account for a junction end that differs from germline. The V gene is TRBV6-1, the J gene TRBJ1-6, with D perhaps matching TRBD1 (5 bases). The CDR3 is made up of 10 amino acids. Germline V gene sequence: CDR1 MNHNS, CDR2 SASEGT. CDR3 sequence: CASRGTAEVF. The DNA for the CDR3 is TGTGCCAGCCGTGGGACGGCTGAGGTTTTT.

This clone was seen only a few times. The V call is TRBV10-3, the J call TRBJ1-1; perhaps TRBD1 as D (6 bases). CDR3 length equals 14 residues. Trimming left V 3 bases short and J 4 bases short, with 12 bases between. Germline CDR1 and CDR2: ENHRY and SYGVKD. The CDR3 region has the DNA TGTGCCATCAGTGACCCAGGGGTGGGCACTGAAGCTTTCTTT. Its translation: CAISDPGVGTEAFF.

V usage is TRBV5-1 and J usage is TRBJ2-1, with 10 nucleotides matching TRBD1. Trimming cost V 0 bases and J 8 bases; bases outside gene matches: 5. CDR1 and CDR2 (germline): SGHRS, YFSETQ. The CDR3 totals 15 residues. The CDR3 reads CASSLAETGGDEQFF. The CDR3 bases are TGCGCCAGCAGCTTGGCCGAGACAGGGGGCGATGAGCAGTTCTTC.

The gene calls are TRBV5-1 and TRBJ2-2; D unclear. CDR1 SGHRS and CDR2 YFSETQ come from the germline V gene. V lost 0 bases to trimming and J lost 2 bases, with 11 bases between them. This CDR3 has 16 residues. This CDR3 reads CASSLEARYNTGELFF. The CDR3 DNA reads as TGCGCCAGCAGCTTGGAAGCTCGTTACAACACCGGGGAGCTGTTTTTT.

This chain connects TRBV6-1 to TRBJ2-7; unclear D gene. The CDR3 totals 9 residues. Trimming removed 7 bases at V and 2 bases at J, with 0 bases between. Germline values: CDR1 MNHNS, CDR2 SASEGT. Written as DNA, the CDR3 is TGTGCCAGCACCTACGAGCAGTACTTC. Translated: CASTYEQYF.

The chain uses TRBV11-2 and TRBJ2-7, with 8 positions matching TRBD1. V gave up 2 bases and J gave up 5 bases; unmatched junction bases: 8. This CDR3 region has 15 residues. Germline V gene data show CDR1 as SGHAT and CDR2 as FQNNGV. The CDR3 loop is CASSLNRGVRNEQYF. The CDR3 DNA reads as TGTGCCAGCAGCTTAAACAGGGGGGTTAGGAACGAGCAGTACTTC.

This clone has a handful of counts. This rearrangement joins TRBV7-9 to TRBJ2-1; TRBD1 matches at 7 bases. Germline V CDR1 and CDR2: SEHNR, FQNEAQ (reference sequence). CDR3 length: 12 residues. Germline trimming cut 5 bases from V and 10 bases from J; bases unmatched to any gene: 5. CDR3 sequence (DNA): TGTGCCAGCAGCCCTGACAGGGCCGAGCAGTTCTTC. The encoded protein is CASSPDRAEQFF.

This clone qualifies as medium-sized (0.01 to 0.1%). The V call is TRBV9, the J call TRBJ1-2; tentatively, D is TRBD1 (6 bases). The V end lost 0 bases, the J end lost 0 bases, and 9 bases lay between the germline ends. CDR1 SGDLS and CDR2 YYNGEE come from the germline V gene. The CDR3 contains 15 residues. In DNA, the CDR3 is TGTGCCAGCAGCGTAGAGGGGGTTGCTAACTATGGCTACACCTTC. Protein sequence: CASSVEGVANYGYTF.

CDR3 DNA: TGTGCCAGCAGTGCAGGGGACACCGGGGAGCTGTTTTTT. As protein: CASSAGDTGELFF. The chain couples TRBV2 to TRBJ2-2; weak D call: TRBD1 (6 bases). CDR1 SNHLY and CDR2 FYNNEI come from the germline V gene. The CDR3 totals 13 residues. V was shortened by 4 bases and J by 3 bases, with 6 bases between the two germline ends.

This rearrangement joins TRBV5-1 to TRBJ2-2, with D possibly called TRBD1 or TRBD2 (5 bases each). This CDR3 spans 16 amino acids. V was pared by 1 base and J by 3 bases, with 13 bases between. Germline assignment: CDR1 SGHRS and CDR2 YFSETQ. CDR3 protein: CASSLWGPWDTGELFF. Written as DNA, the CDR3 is TGCGCCAGCAGCTTGTGGGGACCATGGGACACCGGGGAGCTGTTTTTT.

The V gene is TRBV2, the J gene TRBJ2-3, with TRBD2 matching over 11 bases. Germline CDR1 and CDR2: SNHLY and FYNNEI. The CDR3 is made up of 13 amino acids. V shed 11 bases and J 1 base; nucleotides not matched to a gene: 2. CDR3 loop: CALAGGRTDTQYF. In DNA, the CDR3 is TGTGCCCTAGCGGGAGGCCGCACAGATACGCAGTATTTT. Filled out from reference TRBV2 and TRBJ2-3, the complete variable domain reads EPEVTQTPSHQVTQMGQEVILRCVPISNHLYFYWYRQILGQKVEFLVSFYNNEISEKSEIFDDQFSVERPDGSNFTLKIRSTKLEDSAMYFCALAGGRTDTQYFGPGTRLTVL.

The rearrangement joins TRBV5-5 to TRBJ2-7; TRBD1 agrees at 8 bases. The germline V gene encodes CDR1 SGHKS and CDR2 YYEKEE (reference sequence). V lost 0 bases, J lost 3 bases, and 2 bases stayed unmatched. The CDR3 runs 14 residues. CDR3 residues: CASSLGDRGYEQYF. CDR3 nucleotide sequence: TGTGCCAGCAGCTTGGGTGACAGGGGCTACGAGCAGTACTTC.

Here the CDR3 DNA reads TGTGCCAGCAGCCCTAACAATCGATTCTATGGCTACACCTTC. It yields the protein CASSPNNRFYGYTF. The J gene is TRBJ1-2, the V gene TRBV28, with D unresolved. The CDR3 spans 14 residues. The germline gives CDR1 MDHEN, CDR2 SYDVKM. The V gene lost 6 bases and the J gene lost 4 bases, with 15 bases spanning the gap.

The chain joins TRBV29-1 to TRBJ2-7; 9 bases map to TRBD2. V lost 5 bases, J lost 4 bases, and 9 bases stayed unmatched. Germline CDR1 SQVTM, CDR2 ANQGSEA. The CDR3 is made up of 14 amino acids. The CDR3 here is CSVYLAGTPYEQYF. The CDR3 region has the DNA TGCAGCGTTTACCTAGCGGGGACCCCTTACGAGCAGTACTTC.

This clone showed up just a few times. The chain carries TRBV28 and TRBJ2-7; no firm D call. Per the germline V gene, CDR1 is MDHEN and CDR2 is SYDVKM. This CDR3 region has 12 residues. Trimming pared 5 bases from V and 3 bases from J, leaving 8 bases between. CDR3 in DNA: TGTGCCAGCAGTGGGCCTGGCTACGAGCAGTACTTC. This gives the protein CASSGPGYEQYF.

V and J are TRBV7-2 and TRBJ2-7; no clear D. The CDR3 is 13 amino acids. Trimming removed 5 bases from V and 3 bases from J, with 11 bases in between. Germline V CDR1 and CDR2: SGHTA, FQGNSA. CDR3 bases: TGTGCCAGCAGCCCCACCTCTTACTACGAGCAGTACTTC. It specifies CASSPTSYYEQYF.

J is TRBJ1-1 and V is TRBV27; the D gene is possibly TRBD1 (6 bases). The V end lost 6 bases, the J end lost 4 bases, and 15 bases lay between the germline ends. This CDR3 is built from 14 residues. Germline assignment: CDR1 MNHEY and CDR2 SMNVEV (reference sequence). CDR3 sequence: CASRLLGTRTEAFF. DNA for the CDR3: TGTGCCAGCAGATTACTTGGGACACGCACTGAAGCTTTCTTT.

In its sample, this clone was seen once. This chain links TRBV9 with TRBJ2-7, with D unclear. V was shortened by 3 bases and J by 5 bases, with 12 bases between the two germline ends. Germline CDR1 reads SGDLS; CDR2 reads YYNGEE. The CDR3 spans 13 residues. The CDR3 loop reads CASSATPGDEQYF. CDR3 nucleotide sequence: TGTGCCAGCAGCGCGACTCCTGGGGACGAGCAGTACTTC.

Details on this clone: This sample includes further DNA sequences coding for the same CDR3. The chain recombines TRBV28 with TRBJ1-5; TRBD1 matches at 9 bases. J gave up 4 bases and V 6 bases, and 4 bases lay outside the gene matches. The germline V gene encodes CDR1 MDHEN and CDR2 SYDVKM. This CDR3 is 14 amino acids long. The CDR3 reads CASSHRGRNQPQHF. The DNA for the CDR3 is TGTGCCAGCAGCCACAGGGGGCGAAATCAGCCCCAGCATTTT.

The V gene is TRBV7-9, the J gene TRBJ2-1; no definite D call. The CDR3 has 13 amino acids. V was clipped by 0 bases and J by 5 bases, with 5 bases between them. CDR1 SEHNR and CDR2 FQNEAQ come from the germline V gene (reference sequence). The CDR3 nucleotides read TGTGCCAGCAGCTTAGCCAGGAACAATGAGCAGTTCTTC. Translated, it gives CASSLARNNEQFF.

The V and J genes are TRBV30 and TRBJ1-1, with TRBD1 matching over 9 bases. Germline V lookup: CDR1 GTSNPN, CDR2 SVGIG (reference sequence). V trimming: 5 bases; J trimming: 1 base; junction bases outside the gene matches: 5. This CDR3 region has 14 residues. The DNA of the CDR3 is TGTGCCTGGGAACCGGGACAGGGGAACACTGAAGCTTTCTTT. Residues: CAWEPGQGNTEAFF. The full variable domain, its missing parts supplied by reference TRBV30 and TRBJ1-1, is SQTIHQWPATLVQPVGSPLSLECTVEGTSNPNLYWYRQAAGRGLQLLFYSVGIGQISSEVPQNLSASRPQDRQFILSSKKLLLSDSGFYLCAWEPGQGNTEAFFGQGTRLTVV.

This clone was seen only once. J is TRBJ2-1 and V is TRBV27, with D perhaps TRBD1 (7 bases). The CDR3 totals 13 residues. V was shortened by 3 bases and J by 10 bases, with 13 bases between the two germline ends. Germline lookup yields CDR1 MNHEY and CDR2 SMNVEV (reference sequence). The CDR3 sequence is CASSFVGGQEQFF. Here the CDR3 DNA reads TGTGCCAGCAGTTTCGTCGGGGGACAGGAGCAGTTCTTC.

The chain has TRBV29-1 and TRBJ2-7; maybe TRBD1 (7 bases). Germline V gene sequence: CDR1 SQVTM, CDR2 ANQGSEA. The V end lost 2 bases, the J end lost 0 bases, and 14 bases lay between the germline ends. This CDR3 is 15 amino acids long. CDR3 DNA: TGCAGCGTTGAAACCGGGGGACAGCGCTCCTACGAGCAGTACTTC. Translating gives CSVETGGQRSYEQYF.